The 14 T cell receptor beta chains listed next were all sequenced from one sample in a study of CD8 T cells in ankylosing spondylitis. TCRdb re-derived calls from the 5' RACE reads in MiXCR, one entry per CDR3 protein. The repertoire consists of some 180,000 distinct CDR3 sequences, with about 20% occurring once and the leading ten covering around 4.1%. Source material: blood, either unsorted or a sorted T cell fraction (not recorded which). These receptors were collected from a male donor aged 10 to 30 with ankylosing spondylitis or in good health (not recorded which).

This clonotype was picked up a small number of times. The rearrangement links TRBV4-2 to TRBJ2-3; tentatively, D is TRBD2 (6 bases). Germline CDR1 LGHNA, CDR2 YNFKEQ. Trimming took 1 base from V and 5 from J, leaving 10 bases between them. This CDR3 has 14 residues. DNA of the CDR3: TGTGCCAGCAGCCAAGGTGCGGGGAGAGATACGCAGTATTTT. It is translated as CASSQGAGRDTQYF.

The chain carries TRBV7-7 and TRBJ2-2; 9 bases fit TRBD1. Germline V gene sequence: CDR1 SSHAT, CDR2 FNYEAQ (reference sequence). The CDR3 runs 19 residues. With V trimmed by 1 base and J by 1 base, 10 bases remained unmatched. CDR3 residues: CASSLVHRAGQGNTGELFF. CDR3 DNA sequence: TGTGCCAGCAGCTTAGTACATCGCGCGGGACAGGGGAACACCGGGGAGCTGTTTTTT. The entire variable domain, with the rest obtained from reference TRBV7-7 and TRBJ2-2, is as follows: GAGVSQSPRYKVTKRGQDVTLRCDPISSHATLYWYQQALGQGPEFLTYFNYEAQPDKSGLPSDRFSAERPEGSISTLTIQRTEQRDSAMYRCASSLVHRAGQGNTGELFFGEGSRLTVL.

The table lists this clonotype with many counts. The rearrangement uses TRBV4-2 and TRBJ2-1; D unclear. Deletions cut 1 base from V and 0 bases from J, with 22 bases between. Germline CDR1 is LGHNA and CDR2 is YNFKEQ. This CDR3 is 20 amino acids long. CDR3 in DNA: TGTGCCAGCAGCCAAGTAAGACCGGGCCCCGGGTCGAGCTCCTACAATGAGCAGTTCTTC. Translation: CASSQVRPGPGSSSYNEQFF.

This clonotype was detected ten times or more. The chain recombines TRBV29-1 with TRBJ2-4, with TRBD1 as a possible D gene (5 bases). Deletions cut 5 bases from V and 5 bases from J, with 7 bases between. Germline V gene lookup returns CDR1 SQVTM and CDR2 ANQGSEA. This CDR3 is built from 11 residues. As DNA, the CDR3 is TGCAGCGTTCTCAGGGAAAACATTCAGTACTTC. This codes for CSVLRENIQYF.

This clonotype was picked up many times. This chain uses TRBV12-3 or TRBV12-4 with TRBJ1-5, with a weak D call TRBD1 (6 bases). Trimming stripped 7 bases from V and 4 bases from J, with 17 bases between. This CDR3 comprises 15 residues. CDR3 sequence (DNA): TGTGCCAGCACCCTAGGGGGTGGGATAAATCAGCCCCAGCATTTT. It specifies CASTLGGGINQPQHF.

The CDR3: CSAAEAGLAGPNTGELFF. The CDR3 bases are TGCAGCGCAGCGGAGGCTGGACTAGCGGGACCTAACACCGGGGAGCTGTTTTTT. The rearrangement uses TRBV29-1 and TRBJ2-2; 12 bases map to TRBD2. Germline CDR1 is SQVTM and CDR2 is ANQGSEA. V dropped 7 bases and J dropped 2; count of bases not matched to a gene: 14. The CDR3 sequence is 18 residues long.

This clonotype was detected many times. The genes are TRBV5-5 and TRBJ2-1; D is uncertain. This CDR3 region has 12 residues. The V gene lost 5 bases and the J gene lost 7 bases, with 10 bases spanning the gap. Germline V gives CDR1 SGHKS, CDR2 YYEKEE (reference sequence). Written as DNA, the CDR3 is TGTGCCAGCAGTCAAAGTGGAAATGAGCAGTTCTTC. It encodes CASSQSGNEQFF.

This clonotype was seen repeatedly, ten times or more. This rearrangement joins TRBV12-3 or TRBV12-4 to TRBJ2-7; D gene uncertain. V was shortened by 4 bases and J by 0 bases, with 13 bases between the two germline ends. CDR3 length equals 15 residues. The CDR3 region has the DNA TGTGCCAGCAGTTCCCGCCCCCGGAGCTCCTACGAGCAGTACGTC. It specifies CASSSRPRSSYEQYV.

This clonotype was seen ten or more times. This rearrangement joins TRBV7-2 to TRBJ1-1; D might be TRBD1 (6 bases). V lost 1 base and J 4 bases, leaving 13 bases between the germline ends. From germline, CDR1 is SGHTA and CDR2 FQGNSA. CDR3 length: 15 residues. For the CDR3, the DNA is TGTGCCAGCAGCTTAGTGTGGGGGCCGGGCACTGAAGCTTTCTTT. Its translation is CASSLVWGPGTEAFF.

This clonotype was observed a few times. CDR3 amino acids: CASSPGEGYTF. CDR3 sequence (DNA): TGTGCCAGCTCACCAGGAGAAGGCTACACCTTC. The chain joins TRBV18 to TRBJ1-2; D remains ambiguous. Germline loops: CDR1 KGHSH, CDR2 LQKENI. The length of the CDR3 is 11 residues. Deletions cut 2 bases from V and 8 bases from J, with 6 bases between.

This clonotype came up many times. The CDR3 here is CASSPGTGGTIETQYF. CDR3 DNA: TGCGCCAGCAGCCCAGGGACAGGGGGCACTATCGAGACGCAGTATTTT. The chain couples TRBV5-1 to TRBJ2-3; TRBD1 aligns across 12 bases. CDR3 length equals 16 residues. CDR1 and CDR2 from the germline V gene are SGHRS and YFSETQ. V gave up 4 bases and J gave up 9 bases; unmatched junction bases: 12.

V gene TRBV7-2 combines with J gene TRBJ2-2, with D tentatively TRBD1 (5 bases). The CDR3 extends over 16 amino acids. Trimming pared 4 bases from V and 4 bases from J, leaving 16 bases between. CDR1 SGHTA and CDR2 FQGNSA come from the germline V gene. The CDR3 spells CASSSQTGRGTGELFF. The CDR3 region has the DNA TGTGCCAGCAGCTCACAGACTGGTAGGGGCACCGGGGAGCTGTTTTTT.

The V and J genes are TRBV29-1 and TRBJ2-1; 8 nucleotides align to TRBD2. CDR1 is SQVTM and CDR2 is ANQGSEA in the germline V gene. The CDR3 sequence is 13 residues long. V gave up 6 bases and J gave up 6 bases; unmatched junction bases: 7. CDR3 in amino acids: CSVSGTRSNEQFF. The CDR3 DNA is TGCAGCGTGTCCGGGACTAGGTCCAATGAGCAGTTCTTC.

This clonotype was counted many times. The CDR3 sequence is CASSPQPTRRASYEQYF. The CDR3 DNA sequence: TGTGCCAGCAGCCCCCAACCCACTCGGCGGGCGTCCTACGAGCAGTACTTC. The rearrangement uses TRBV11-1 and TRBJ2-7; D is perhaps TRBD2 (5 bases). The CDR3 has 17 amino acids. Germline assignment: CDR1 SGHAT and CDR2 FQDESV (reference sequence). V shed 5 bases and J shed 1 base, with 21 bases lying between them.